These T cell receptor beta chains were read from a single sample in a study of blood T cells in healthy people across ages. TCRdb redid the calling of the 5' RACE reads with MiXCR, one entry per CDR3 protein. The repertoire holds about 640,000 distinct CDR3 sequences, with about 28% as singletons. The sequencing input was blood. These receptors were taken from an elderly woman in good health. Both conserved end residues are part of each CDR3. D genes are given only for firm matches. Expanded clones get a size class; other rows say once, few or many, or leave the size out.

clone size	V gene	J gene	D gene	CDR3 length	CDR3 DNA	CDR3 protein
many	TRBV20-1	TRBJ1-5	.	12	TGCAGTGCTAGAGAAGGGGGGAAGCCCCAGCATTTT	CSAREGGKPQHF
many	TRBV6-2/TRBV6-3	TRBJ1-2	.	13	TGTGCCAGCAGTTACGGGCAGATCTATGGCTACACCTTC	CASSYGQIYGYTF
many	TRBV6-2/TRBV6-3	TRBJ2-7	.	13	TGTGCCAGCAGCCCGACGGGAGCCCACGAGCAGTACTTC	CASSPTGAHEQYF
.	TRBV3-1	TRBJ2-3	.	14	TGTGCCAGCAGCGGGACTCCCTCAACAGATACGCAGTATTTT	CASSGTPSTDTQYF
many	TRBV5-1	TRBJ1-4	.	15	TGCGCCAGCAGTCCCGGGGGGCCAACTAATGAAAAACTGTTTTTT	CASSPGGPTNEKLFF
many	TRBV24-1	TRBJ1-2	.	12	TGTGCCACCAGTAGGTCTAGCTATGGCTACACCTTC	CATSRSSYGYTF
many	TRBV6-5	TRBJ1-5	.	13	TGTGCCAGCAGTTACGGAGGGAATCAGCCCCAGCATTTT	CASSYGGNQPQHF
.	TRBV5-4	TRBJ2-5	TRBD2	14	TGTGCCAGCAGCCCTATTGGGGGGGGAGAGACCCAGTACTTC	CASSPIGGGETQYF
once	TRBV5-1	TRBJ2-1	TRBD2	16	TGCGCCAGCAGCAAGTCAGCGGGGGAGGTCGTCAATGAGCAGTTCTTC	CASSKSAGEVVNEQFF
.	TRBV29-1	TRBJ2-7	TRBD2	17	TGCAGCGCGGGGGCCAGCGGGGGGACGCAAATTTACAATGAGCAGTACTTC	CSAGASGGTQIYNEQYF
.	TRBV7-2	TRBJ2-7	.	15	TGTGCCAGCAGCTTAGTTCTGTTACAGAACTACGAGCAGTACTTC	CASSLVLLQNYEQYF
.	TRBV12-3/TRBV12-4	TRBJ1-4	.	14	TGTGCCAGCACGGAACAGGTCATGGGGGAAAAACTGTTTTTT	CASTEQVMGEKLFF
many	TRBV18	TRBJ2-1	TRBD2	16	TGTGCCAGCTCACCACCAACCGGGGGGGCCTACAATGAGCAGTTCTTC	CASSPPTGGAYNEQFF
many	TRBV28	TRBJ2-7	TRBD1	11	TGTGCCAGTTGGGACAGCCGCGAGCAGTACTTC	CASWDSREQYF
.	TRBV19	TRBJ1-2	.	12	TGTGCCAGTTGGGCGGTTAACTATGGCTACACCTTC	CASWAVNYGYTF
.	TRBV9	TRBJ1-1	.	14	TGTGCCAGCAGTGAATTATCGGAGAACACTGAAGCTTTCTTT	CASSELSENTEAFF
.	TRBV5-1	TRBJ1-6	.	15	TGCGCCAGCAGCTTGGACACTCGAAGGAATTCACCCCTCCACTTT	CASSLDTRRNSPLHF
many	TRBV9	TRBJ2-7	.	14	TGTGCCAGCAGCGTAGTCCCGGGTACGGGAGAGCAGTACTTC	CASSVVPGTGEQYF
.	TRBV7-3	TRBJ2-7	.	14	TGTGCCAGCAGCTTAGGCGGATTTCCCTACGAGCAGTACTTC	CASSLGGFPYEQYF
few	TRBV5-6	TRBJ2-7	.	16	TGTGCCAGCAGCCTAGGGGCGGGACACGATTACAATGAGCAGTACTTC	CASSLGAGHDYNEQYF
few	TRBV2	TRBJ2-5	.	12	TGTGCCAGCACAAACAGGTACAATGAGCAGTACTTC	CASTNRYNEQYF
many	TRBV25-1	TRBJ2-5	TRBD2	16	TGTGCCAGCAGTGAACTAGCGGGGGGGCGCGAAGAGACCCAGTACTTC	CASSELAGGREETQYF
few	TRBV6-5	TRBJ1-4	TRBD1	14	TGTGCCAGCAGCTTGGACAGGGGGCGAGAAAAACTGTTTTTT	CASSLDRGREKLFF
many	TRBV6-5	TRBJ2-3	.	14	TGTGCCAGCAGTTACTCGACGGTCGCAGATACGCAGTATTTT	CASSYSTVADTQYF
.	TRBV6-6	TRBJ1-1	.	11	TGTGCCAGCTCCAGTGTTTTTGAAGCTTTCTTT	CASSSVFEAFF
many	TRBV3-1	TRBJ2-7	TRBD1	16	TGTGCCAGCAGCGGAGGGGACAGGGGGCCTCACTACGAGCAGTACTTC	CASSGGDRGPHYEQYF
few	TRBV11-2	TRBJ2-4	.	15	TGTGCCAGCGGCAACAGGGTCCTAGCCAAAAACATTCAGTACTTC	CASGNRVLAKNIQYF
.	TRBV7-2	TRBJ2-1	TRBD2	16	TGTGCCAGCAGCTTAATGCGAGCGGGAGGGCGGAATGAGCAGTTCTTC	CASSLMRAGGRNEQFF
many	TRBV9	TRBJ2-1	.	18	TGTGCCAGCAGCGTCAGTGAGGGAGGGGGGGCCTACTACAATGAGCAGTTCTTC	CASSVSEGGGAYYNEQFF
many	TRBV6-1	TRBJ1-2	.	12	TGTGCCAGCTTCGAGGCTTCCTATGGCTACACCTTC	CASFEASYGYTF
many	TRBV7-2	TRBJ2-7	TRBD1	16	TGTGCCAGCAGCTTCTCCCCGACAGGGAACTCCTACGAGCAGTACTTC	CASSFSPTGNSYEQYF
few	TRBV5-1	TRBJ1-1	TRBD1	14	TGCGCCAGCAGCTTGGACAGGGGGCCGGCTGAAGCTTTCTTT	CASSLDRGPAEAFF
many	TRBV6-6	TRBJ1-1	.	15	TGTGCCAGCAGTTACGATCCGGTGATGAACACTGAAGCTTTCTTT	CASSYDPVMNTEAFF
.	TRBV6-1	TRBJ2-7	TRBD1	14	TGTGCCAGCAGTCGGACAGGGAATTCCTACGAGCAGTACTTC	CASSRTGNSYEQYF
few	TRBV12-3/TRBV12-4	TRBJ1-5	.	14	TGTGCCAGCAGTGGGACGAGTACCAATCAGCCCCAGCATTTT	CASSGTSTNQPQHF
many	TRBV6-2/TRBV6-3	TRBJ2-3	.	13	TGTGCCAGCAGTTACAGCTCCCCCCCGGGGCAGTATTTT	CASSYSSPPGQYF
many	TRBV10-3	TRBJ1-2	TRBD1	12	TGTGCCATCAGCGACAGGGGAGTGGGCTACACCTTC	CAISDRGVGYTF
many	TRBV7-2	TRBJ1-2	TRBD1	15	TGTGCCAGCAGCTACCGGGACAGGGGGTTATATGGCTACACCTTC	CASSYRDRGLYGYTF
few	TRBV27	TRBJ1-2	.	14	TGTGCCAGCAGTTTCAGGGGCAGTCCCTATGGCTACACCTTC	CASSFRGSPYGYTF
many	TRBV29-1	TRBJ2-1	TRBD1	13	TGCAGCGCCCCCGGGACAGGGGAATATGAGCAGTTCTTC	CSAPGTGEYEQFF
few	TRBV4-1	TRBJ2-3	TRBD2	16	TGCGCCAGCAGCCAAGATGGGACCTGGGAGGGAGATACGCAGTATTTT	CASSQDGTWEGDTQYF
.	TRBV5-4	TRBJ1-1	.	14	TGTGCCAGCAGCCCGGTAGGCCGGACCACTGAAGCTTTCTTT	CASSPVGRTTEAFF
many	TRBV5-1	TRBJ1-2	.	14	TGCGCCAGCAGCTTGGAGCAGGGCTTCTATGGCTACACCTTC	CASSLEQGFYGYTF
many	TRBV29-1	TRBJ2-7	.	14	TGCAGCGTGGGCCAGGACAGCAGCTCCTACGAGCAGTACTTC	CSVGQDSSSYEQYF
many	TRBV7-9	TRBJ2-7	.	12	TGTGCCAGCAGCTTAACAGGGAACGAGCAGTACTTC	CASSLTGNEQYF